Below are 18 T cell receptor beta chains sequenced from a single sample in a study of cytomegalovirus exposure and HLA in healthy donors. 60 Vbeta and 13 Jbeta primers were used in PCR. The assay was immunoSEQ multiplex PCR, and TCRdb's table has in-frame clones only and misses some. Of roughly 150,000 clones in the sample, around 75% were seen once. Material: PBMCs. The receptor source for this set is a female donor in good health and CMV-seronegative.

CDR3 amino acids: CASSPLPGSLNQPQHF. DNA for the CDR3: TGTGCCAGCTCACCTCTCCCGGGGAGTCTTAATCAGCCCCAGCATTTT. J is TRBJ1-5 and V is TRBV18, with D uncertain. The germline V gene has CDR1 KGHSH and CDR2 LQKENI. There are 16 residues in the CDR3. V was pared by 3 bases and J by 4 bases, with 16 bases between.

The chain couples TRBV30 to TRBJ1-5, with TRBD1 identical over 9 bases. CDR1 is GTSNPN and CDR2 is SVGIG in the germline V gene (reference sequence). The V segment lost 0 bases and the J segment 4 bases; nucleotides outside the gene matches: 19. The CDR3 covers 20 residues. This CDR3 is CAWSVGGGDREGWENQPQHF. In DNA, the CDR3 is TGTGCCTGGAGTGTAGGGGGAGGGGACAGGGAAGGTTGGGAGAATCAGCCCCAGCATTTT.

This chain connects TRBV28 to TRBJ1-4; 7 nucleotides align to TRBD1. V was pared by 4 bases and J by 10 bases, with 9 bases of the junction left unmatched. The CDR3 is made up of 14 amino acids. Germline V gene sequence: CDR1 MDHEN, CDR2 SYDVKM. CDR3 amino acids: CASSSRTGYGKLFF. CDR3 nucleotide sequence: TGTGCCAGCAGTTCTCGGACAGGTTACGGAAAACTGTTTTTT.

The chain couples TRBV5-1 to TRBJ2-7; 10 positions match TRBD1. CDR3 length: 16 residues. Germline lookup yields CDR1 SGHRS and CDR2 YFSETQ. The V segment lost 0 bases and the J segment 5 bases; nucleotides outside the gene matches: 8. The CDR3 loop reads CASSLAPGTGADEQYF. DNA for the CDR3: TGCGCCAGCAGCTTGGCTCCCGGGACAGGGGCCGACGAGCAGTACTTC.

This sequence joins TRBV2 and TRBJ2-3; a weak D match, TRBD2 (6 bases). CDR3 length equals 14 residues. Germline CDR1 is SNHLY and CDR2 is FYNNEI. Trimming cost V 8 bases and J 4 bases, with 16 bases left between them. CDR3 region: CASARLRRADTQYF. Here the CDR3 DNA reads TGTGCCAGCGCCCGGCTACGGAGGGCAGATACGCAGTATTTT.

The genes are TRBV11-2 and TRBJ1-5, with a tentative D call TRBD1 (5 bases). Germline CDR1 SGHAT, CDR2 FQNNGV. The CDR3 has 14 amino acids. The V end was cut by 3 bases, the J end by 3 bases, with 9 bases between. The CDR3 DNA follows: TGTGCCAGCAGCTTGGCCAGGGTCAATCAGCCCCAGCATTTT. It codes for CASSLARVNQPQHF. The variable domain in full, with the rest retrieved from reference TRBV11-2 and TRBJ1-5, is EAGVAQSPRYKIIEKRQSVAFWCNPISGHATLYWYQQILGQGPKLLIQFQNNGVVDDSQLPKDRFSAERLKGVDSTLKIQPAKLEDSAVYLCASSLARVNQPQHFGDGTRLSIL.

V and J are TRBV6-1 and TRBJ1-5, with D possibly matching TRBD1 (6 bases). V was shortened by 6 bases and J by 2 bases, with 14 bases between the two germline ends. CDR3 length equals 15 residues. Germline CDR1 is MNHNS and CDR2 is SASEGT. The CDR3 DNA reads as TGTGCCAGCAGCCTCGGGGGGCTGGGCAATCAGCCCCAGCATTTT. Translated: CASSLGGLGNQPQHF.

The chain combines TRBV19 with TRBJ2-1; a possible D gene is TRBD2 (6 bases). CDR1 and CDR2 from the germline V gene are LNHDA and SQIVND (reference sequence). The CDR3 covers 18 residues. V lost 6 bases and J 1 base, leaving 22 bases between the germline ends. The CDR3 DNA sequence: TGTGCCAGTAGCTACCTCGCCCAGGGCGGGAAGTCCTACAATGAGCAGTTCTTC. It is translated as CASSYLAQGGKSYNEQFF.

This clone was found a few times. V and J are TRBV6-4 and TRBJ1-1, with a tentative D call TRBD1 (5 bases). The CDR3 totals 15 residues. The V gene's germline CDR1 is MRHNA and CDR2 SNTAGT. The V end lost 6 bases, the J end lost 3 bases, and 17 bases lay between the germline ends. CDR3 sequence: CASSPRGGDDTEAFF. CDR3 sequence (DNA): TGTGCCAGCAGCCCACGGGGGGGGGATGACACTGAAGCTTTCTTT.

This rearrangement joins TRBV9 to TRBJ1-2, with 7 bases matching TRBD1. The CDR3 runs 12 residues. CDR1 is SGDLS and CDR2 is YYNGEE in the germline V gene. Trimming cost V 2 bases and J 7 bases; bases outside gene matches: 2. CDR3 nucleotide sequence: TGTGCCAGCAGCGTCTACAGGGGTGGCTACACCTTC. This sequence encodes CASSVYRGGYTF. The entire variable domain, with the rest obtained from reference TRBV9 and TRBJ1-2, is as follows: DSGVTQTPKHLITATGQRVTLRCSPRSGDLSVYWYQQSLDQGLQFLIQYYNGEERAKGNILERFSAQQFPDLHSELNLSSLELGDSALYFCASSVYRGGYTFGSGTRLTVV.

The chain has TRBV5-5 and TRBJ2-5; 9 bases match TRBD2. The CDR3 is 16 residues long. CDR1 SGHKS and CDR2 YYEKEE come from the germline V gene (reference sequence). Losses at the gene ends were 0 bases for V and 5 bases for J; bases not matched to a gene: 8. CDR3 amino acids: CASSLGPGTSMETQYF. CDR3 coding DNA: TGTGCCAGCAGCTTGGGACCCGGGACTAGCATGGAGACCCAGTACTTC.

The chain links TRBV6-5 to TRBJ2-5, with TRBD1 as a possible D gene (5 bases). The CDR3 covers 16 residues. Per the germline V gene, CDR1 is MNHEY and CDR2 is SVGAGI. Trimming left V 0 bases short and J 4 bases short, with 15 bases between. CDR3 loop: CASSYSRPQGVETQYF. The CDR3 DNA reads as TGTGCCAGCAGTTACTCGCGCCCTCAGGGTGTAGAGACCCAGTACTTC.

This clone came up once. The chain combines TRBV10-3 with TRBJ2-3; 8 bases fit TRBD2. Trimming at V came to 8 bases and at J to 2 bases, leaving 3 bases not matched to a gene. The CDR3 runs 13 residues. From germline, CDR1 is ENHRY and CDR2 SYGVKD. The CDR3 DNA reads TGTGCCATCCAAGCGGGGGACACAGATACGCAGTATTTT. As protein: CAIQAGDTDTQYF.

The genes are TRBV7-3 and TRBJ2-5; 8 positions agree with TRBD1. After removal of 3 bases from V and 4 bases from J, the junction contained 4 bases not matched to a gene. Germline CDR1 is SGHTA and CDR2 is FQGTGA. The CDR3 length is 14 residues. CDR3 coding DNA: TGTGCCAGCAGCTTGGACAGGGCCACAGAGACCCAGTACTTC. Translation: CASSLDRATETQYF.

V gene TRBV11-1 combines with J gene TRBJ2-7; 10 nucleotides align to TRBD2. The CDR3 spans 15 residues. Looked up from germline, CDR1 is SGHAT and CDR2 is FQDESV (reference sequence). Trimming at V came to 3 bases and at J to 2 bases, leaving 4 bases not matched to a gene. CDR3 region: CASSFSLAGPYEQYF. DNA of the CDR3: TGTGCCAGCAGCTTCTCACTAGCGGGACCCTACGAGCAGTACTTC. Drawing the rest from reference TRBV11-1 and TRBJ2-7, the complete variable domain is EAEVAQSPRYKITEKSQAVAFWCDPISGHATLYWYRQILGQGPELLVQFQDESVVDDSQLPKDRFSAERLKGVDSTLKIQPAELGDSAMYLCASSFSLAGPYEQYFGPGTRLTVT.

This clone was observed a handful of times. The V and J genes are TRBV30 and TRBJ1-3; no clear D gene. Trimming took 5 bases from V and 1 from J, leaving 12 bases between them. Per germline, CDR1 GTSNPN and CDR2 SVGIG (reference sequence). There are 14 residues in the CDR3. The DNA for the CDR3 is TGTGCCTGGTCTTTCGGTGCTTCTGGAAACACCATATATTTT. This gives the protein CAWSFGASGNTIYF. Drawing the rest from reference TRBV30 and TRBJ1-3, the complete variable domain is SQTIHQWPATLVQPVGSPLSLECTVEGTSNPNLYWYRQAAGRGLQLLFYSVGIGQISSEVPQNLSASRPQDRQFILSSKKLLLSDSGFYLCAWSFGASGNTIYFGEGSWLTVV.

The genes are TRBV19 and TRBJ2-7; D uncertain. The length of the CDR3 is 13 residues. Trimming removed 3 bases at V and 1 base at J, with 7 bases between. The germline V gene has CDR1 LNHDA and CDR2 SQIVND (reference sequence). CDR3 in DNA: TGTGCCAGTAGTATGGCAGTTTCCTACGAGCAGTACTTC. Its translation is CASSMAVSYEQYF.

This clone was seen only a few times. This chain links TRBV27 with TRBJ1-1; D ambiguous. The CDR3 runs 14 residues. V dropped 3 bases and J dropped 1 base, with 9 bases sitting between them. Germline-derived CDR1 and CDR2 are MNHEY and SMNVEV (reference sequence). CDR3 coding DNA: TGTGCCAGCAGTTTGCGGCAGAAGAACACTGAAGCTTTCTTT. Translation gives CASSLRQKNTEAFF.